A selection of T cell receptor beta chains follows, all from one sample in a study of PD-1 blockade in classical Hodgkin lymphoma. Profiling relied on immunoSEQ multiplex PCR, and the TCRdb table lists in-frame clones only, not all of them. The repertoire holds some 93,000 clones, with over 80% as singletons. The sequencing here drew on peripheral blood mononuclear cells (PBMCs), taken before the fourth cycle of nivolumab. The receptors were sampled from a human donor with classical Hodgkin lymphoma. The CDR3 runs from the conserved cysteine through the conserved F or W. The D gene is left open where the match is weak. Clone size is not always given. Where it is, it says once, few, many or a class for expanded clones.

J	V	size	length	D	CDR3	DNA
TRBJ2-7	TRBV29-1	-	14	TRBD2	CSVSGLAVPYEQYF	TGCAGCGTGTCGGGACTAGCGGTTCCCTACGAGCAGTACTTC
TRBJ1-5	TRBV11-2	-	15	-	CASSLAQGSGQPQHF	TGTGCCAGCAGCTTAGCTCAGGGTTCGGGTCAGCCCCAGCATTTT
TRBJ2-7	TRBV19	-	13	TRBD2	CASSPSRSGGRYF	TGTGCCAGTAGTCCTTCCCGGAGCGGGGGAAGGTACTTC
TRBJ1-1	TRBV5-1	few	14	-	CASRVSGAQTEAFF	TGCGCCAGCAGGGTTTCGGGGGCGCAGACTGAAGCTTTCTTT
TRBJ2-2	TRBV29-1	-	16	-	CSVAAPNKGKTGELFF	TGCAGCGTTGCTGCCCCGAATAAGGGGAAGACCGGGGAGCTGTTTTTT
TRBJ1-2	TRBV29-1	-	11	-	CSVDSTYGYTF	TGCAGCGTTGACTCTACCTATGGCTACACCTTC
TRBJ2-7	TRBV19	-	14	TRBD1	CASSPGQVIYEQYF	TGTGCCAGTAGTCCGGGACAGGTCATCTACGAGCAGTACTTC
TRBJ2-5	TRBV5-1	few	16	TRBD2	CASNGLAGDTVETQYF	TGCGCCAGCAACGGCCTAGCGGGAGATACAGTCGAGACCCAGTACTTC
TRBJ2-3	TRBV5-1	-	13	-	CASTTDTTDTQYF	TGCGCCAGCACCACAGATACCACAGATACGCAGTATTTT
TRBJ2-1	TRBV7-7	-	15	TRBD2	CASSLDGLANNEQFF	TGTGCCAGCAGCTTAGACGGACTAGCAAACAATGAGCAGTTCTTC
TRBJ2-2	TRBV5-6	-	16	TRBD2	CASSSTGTRITGELFF	TGTGCCAGCAGCTCCACCGGGACTAGAATAACCGGGGAGCTGTTTTTT
TRBJ2-7	TRBV20-1	-	11	-	CSARPLYEQYF	TGCAGTGCTAGACCCCTCTACGAGCAGTACTTC
TRBJ1-1	TRBV5-1	-	15	-	CASSSHLPLNTEAFF	TGCGCCAGCAGCTCCCACCTCCCCCTCAACACTGAAGCTTTCTTT
TRBJ2-1	TRBV7-3	-	13	-	CASSPTQGSEQFF	TGTGCCAGCAGCCCTACCCAAGGTAGTGAGCAGTTCTTC
TRBJ2-7	TRBV19	-	14	TRBD2	CASKGLAGSDEQYF	TGTGCCAGTAAGGGGCTAGCGGGATCTGACGAGCAGTACTTC
TRBJ2-1	TRBV30	-	15	TRBD2	CAWGGTSGPRGEQFF	TGTGCCTGGGGTGGGACTAGCGGTCCCCGTGGTGAGCAGTTCTTC
TRBJ1-2	TRBV27	-	15	-	CASSFGAGRNYGYTF	TGTGCCAGCAGTTTCGGGGCGGGACGGAACTATGGCTACACCTTC
TRBJ2-5	TRBV6-6	once	15	-	CASSPNIQYQETQYF	TGTGCCAGCAGCCCGAACATCCAGTACCAAGAGACCCAGTACTTC
TRBJ2-7	TRBV9	medium-sized	14	-	CASSLGTSSYEQYF	TGTGCCAGCAGCCTAGGGACGAGCTCCTACGAGCAGTACTTC
TRBJ2-5	TRBV28	-	16	-	CASRGLQGRSVGTQYF	TGTGCCAGCAGGGGTCTCCAGGGACGGTCGGTTGGGACCCAGTACTTC
TRBJ2-3	TRBV7-7	-	14	-	CASSLGPGTDTQYF	TGTGCCAGCAGCTTGGGTCCGGGCACAGATACGCAGTATTTT
TRBJ2-7	TRBV7-2	few	13	-	CASSSNRVREQYF	TGTGCCAGCAGCTCAAACAGGGTGCGGGAGCAGTACTTC
TRBJ2-2	TRBV19	-	16	TRBD1	CASSIGTGLLTGELFF	TGTGCCAGTAGTATTGGGACAGGGCTGTTGACCGGGGAGCTGTTTTTT
TRBJ1-3	TRBV9	-	16	TRBD1	CASSQGAASSGNTIYF	TGTGCCAGCTCCCAGGGGGCCGCCTCCTCTGGAAACACCATATATTTT
TRBJ2-1	TRBV10-3	-	15	TRBD2	CAISESRLAGAEQFF	TGTGCCATCAGTGAGTCACGACTAGCGGGAGCTGAGCAGTTCTTC
TRBJ2-7	TRBV6-5	once	12	-	CASSASSYEQYF	TGTGCCAGCAGCGCTTCTAGCTACGAGCAGTACTTC
TRBJ2-1	TRBV5-1	-	11	-	CASSLGAEQFF	TGCGCCAGCAGCTTGGGCGCTGAGCAGTTCTTC
TRBJ1-1	TRBV6-5	-	14	-	CASSSGLIGAEAFF	TGTGCCAGCAGCTCAGGGTTAATAGGGGCTGAAGCTTTCTTT
TRBJ2-1	TRBV7-2	once	14	TRBD2	CASGRTSEYNEQFF	TGTGCCAGCGGTAGGACTAGCGAGTACAATGAGCAGTTCTTC
TRBJ2-7	TRBV5-4	-	14	-	CASSLSGRTYEQYF	TGTGCCAGCAGCTTGTCGGGACGGACCTACGAGCAGTACTTC
TRBJ2-2	TRBV5-1	-	14	-	CASTIRDRTGELFF	TGCGCCAGCACCATACGTGACAGGACCGGGGAGCTGTTTTTT
TRBJ2-7	TRBV10-3	few	12	-	CAISEQGFEQYF	TGTGCCATCAGCGAACAGGGTTTCGAGCAGTACTTC
TRBJ2-1	TRBV21-1	-	12	-	CASCKRGPEQFF	TGTGCCAGCTGCAAGCGTGGACCGGAGCAGTTCTTC
TRBJ1-5	TRBV19	-	16	TRBD1	CASSTDRGGYNQPQHF	TGTGCCAGTAGTACCGACAGGGGGGGGTACAATCAGCCCCAGCATTTT
TRBJ2-2	TRBV4-2	-	13	-	CASSQNLVGELFF	TGTGCCAGCAGCCAGAACTTGGTCGGGGAGCTGTTTTTT
TRBJ2-7	TRBV5-4	-	14	-	CASSFPGSKYEQYF	TGTGCCAGCAGCTTCCCCGGGAGCAAATACGAGCAGTACTTC
TRBJ1-3	TRBV10-3	-	13	-	CAISNHSGNTIYF	TGTGCCATCAGCAACCACTCTGGAAACACCATATATTTT
TRBJ2-2	TRBV6-6	-	15	-	CASSYGAGGTGELFF	TGTGCCAGCAGTTATGGGGCAGGCGGCACCGGGGAGCTGTTTTTT
TRBJ2-3	TRBV2	-	14	TRBD2	CAGGLALPTDTQYF	TGTGCCGGGGGACTAGCGTTACCCACAGATACGCAGTATTTT
TRBJ2-7	TRBV30	-	11	TRBD2	CAGRTSHEQYF	TGTGCCGGAAGGACTAGCCACGAGCAGTACTTC
TRBJ2-5	TRBV6-1	-	15	-	CASSDDLALQETQYF	TGTGCCAGCAGTGATGACCTAGCGCTCCAAGAGACCCAGTACTTC
TRBJ1-5	TRBV4-1	-	15	-	CASSQDGQTNQPQHF	TGCGCCAGCAGCCAAGATGGGCAGACCAATCAGCCCCAGCATTTT
TRBJ1-2	TRBV6-6	-	13	TRBD1	CASSPRQGTYGAF	TGTGCCAGCAGTCCCCGACAGGGGACTTACGGCGCCTTC
TRBJ2-7	TRBV10-2	-	11	-	CASSELYEQYF	TGCGCCAGCAGTGAGCTCTACGAGCAGTACTTC
TRBJ2-1	TRBV7-8	-	16	TRBD2	CASSLARLAASNEQFF	TGTGCCAGCAGCTTAGCTCGGCTAGCGGCCTCCAATGAGCAGTTCTTC
TRBJ1-4	TRBV5-5	-	15	-	CASSGPGAVNEKLFF	TGTGCCAGCAGCGGACCAGGGGCAGTTAATGAAAAACTGTTTTTT
TRBJ2-3	TRBV5-4	-	15	-	CASSRPSSSTDTQYF	TGTGCCAGCAGCCGCCCCAGCTCTAGCACAGATACGCAGTATTTT
TRBJ2-7	TRBV27	-	13	-	CASSLGIGYEQYF	TGTGCCAGCAGTTTAGGAATAGGGTACGAGCAGTACTTC
TRBJ2-7	TRBV7-2	-	14	-	CASSLWRERYEQYF	TGTGCCAGCAGCTTATGGAGAGAGCGATACGAGCAGTACTTC